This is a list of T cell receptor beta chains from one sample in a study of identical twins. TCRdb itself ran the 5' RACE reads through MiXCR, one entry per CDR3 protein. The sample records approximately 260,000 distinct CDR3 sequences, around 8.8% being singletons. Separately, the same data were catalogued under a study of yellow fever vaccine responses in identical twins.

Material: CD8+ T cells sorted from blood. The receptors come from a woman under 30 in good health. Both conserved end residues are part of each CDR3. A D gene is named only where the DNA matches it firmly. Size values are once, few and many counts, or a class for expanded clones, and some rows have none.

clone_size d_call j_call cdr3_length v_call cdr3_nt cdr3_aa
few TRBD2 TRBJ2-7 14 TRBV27 TGTGCCAGCAACCCGGCGGGAGTGATGTACGAGCAGTACTTC CASNPAGVMYEQYF
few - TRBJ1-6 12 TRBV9 TGTGCCAGCAGCCCCAATGCTTCACCCCTCCACTTT CASSPNASPLHF
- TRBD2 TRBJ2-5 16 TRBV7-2 TGTGCCAGCAGCTTAGATCCTAGCGGGGGGGCGGAGACCCAGTACTTC CASSLDPSGGAETQYF
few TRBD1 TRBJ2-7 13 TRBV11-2 TGTGCCAGCCGGGACAGGGGTTTCTACGAGCAGTACTTC CASRDRGFYEQYF
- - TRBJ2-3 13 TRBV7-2 TGTGCCAGCGCTCCCGTTACCACAGATACGCAGTATTTT CASAPVTTDTQYF
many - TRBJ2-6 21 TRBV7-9 TGTGCCAGCAGCCTCGTACCAGATCTCTCGCGGACCTTCTCTGGGGCCAACGTCCTGACTTTC CASSLVPDLSRTFSGANVLTF
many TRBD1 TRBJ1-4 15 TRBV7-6 TGTGCCAGCAGCCTAAGACAGGGTTTCGATGAAAAACTGTTTTTT CASSLRQGFDEKLFF
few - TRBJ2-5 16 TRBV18 TGTGCCAGCTCACCAACTAGACGGACCACGAAAGAGACCCAGTACTTC CASSPTRRTTKETQYF
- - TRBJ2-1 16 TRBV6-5 TGTGCCAGCAGTTACTCGCGACTAGGAAAATACAATGAGCAGTTCTTC CASSYSRLGKYNEQFF
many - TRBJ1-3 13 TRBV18 TGTGCCAGCTCCGGGACATACGGAAACACCATATATTTT CASSGTYGNTIYF
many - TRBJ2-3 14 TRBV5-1 TGCGCCAGCAGCTTTTGGACGGACACAGATACGCAGTATTTT CASSFWTDTDTQYF
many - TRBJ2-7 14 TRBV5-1 TGCGCCAGCAGCTTTGAAGCGGCCTCCTACGAGCAGTACTTC CASSFEAASYEQYF
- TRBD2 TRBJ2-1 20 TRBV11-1 TGTGCCAGCAGCCCAGTAGTCCCCCTAGAGGAGCGGGGGGTACCTCATGAGCAGTTCTTC CASSPVVPLEERGVPHEQFF
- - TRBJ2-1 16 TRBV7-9 TGTGCCAGCAGCTTAGCGGCGCAACCTGGGGACGATGAGCAGTTCTTC CASSLAAQPGDDEQFF
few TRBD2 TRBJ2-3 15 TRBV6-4 TGTGCCAGCAGTGGCAATAGCGGGGGCACAGATACGCAGTATTTT CASSGNSGGTDTQYF
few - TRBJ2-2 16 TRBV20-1 TGCAGTGCTAAGGGCGGGCCGGAATCGAACACCGGGGAGCTGTTTTTT CSAKGGPESNTGELFF
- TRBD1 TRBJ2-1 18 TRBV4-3 TGCGCCAGCAGCCAAGATCTTGTACAGGGGGCTAGAGGGAATGAGCAGTTCTTC CASSQDLVQGARGNEQFF
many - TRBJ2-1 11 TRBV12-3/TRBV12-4 TGTGCCAGCAGTCCGCCCGGGGAGCAGTTCTTC CASSPPGEQFF
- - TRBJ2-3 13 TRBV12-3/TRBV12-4 TGTGCCAGCAGCCGTACTGGGGCCGATACGCAGTATTTT CASSRTGADTQYF
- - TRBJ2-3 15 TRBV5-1 TGCGCCAGCAGCCGCCTCCAGACTAGCACAGATACGCAGTATTTT CASSRLQTSTDTQYF
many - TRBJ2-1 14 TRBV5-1 TGCGCCAGCAGCCCCGCCGGGGCCTACAATGAGCAGTTCTTC CASSPAGAYNEQFF
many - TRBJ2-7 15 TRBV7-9 TGTGCCAGCAGCTTAGGCCAATTCCTCTCCTACGAGCAGTACTTC CASSLGQFLSYEQYF
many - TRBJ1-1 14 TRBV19 TGTGCCAGTAATATACTGGGGAGTGTGACTGAAGCTTTCTTT CASNILGSVTEAFF
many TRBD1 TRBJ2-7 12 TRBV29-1 TGCAGCGTTGTGGGGACAGAGTACGAGCAGTACTTC CSVVGTEYEQYF
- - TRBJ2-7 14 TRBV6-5 TGTGCCAGCAGCTATGACAGTGAGTCCTACGAGCAGTACTTC CASSYDSESYEQYF
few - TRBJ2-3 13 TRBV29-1 TGCAGCGTTGGAGACCTTAGCACAGATACGCAGTATTTT CSVGDLSTDTQYF
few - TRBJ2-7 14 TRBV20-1 TGCAGTGCTAGGCCACTAGGCGGTCCCTACGAGCAGTACTTC CSARPLGGPYEQYF
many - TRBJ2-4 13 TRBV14 TGTGCCAGCAGCCCGCTAGCCAAAAACATTCAGTACTTC CASSPLAKNIQYF
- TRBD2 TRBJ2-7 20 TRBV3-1 TGTGCCAGCAGCCCCGCCGCGCTAGCGGGGCCCCTTGGAAGCTCCTACGAGCAGTACTTC CASSPAALAGPLGSSYEQYF
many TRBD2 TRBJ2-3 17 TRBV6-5 TGTGCCAGCAGTTCCCTTGGGGCGGGGGGGCCAAAAGATACGCAGTATTTT CASSSLGAGGPKDTQYF
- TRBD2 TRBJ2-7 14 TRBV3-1 TGTGCCAGCAGCGGTAGCGGGGTTGACAACGAGCAGTACTTC CASSGSGVDNEQYF
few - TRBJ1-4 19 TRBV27 TGTGCCAGCAGTTTTCCGGCAGGTCAACGGATAGCAACTAATGAAAAACTGTTTTTT CASSFPAGQRIATNEKLFF
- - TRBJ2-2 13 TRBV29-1 TGCAGCGTTAAACAGGAGAACACCGGGGAGCTGTTTTTT CSVKQENTGELFF
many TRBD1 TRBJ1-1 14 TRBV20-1 TGCAGTGCTAGCCCTCCGGACAGGTACACTGAAGCTTTCTTT CSASPPDRYTEAFF
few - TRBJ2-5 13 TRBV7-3 TGTGCCAGCAGCTTATTTGGGGGAGAGACCCAGTACTTC CASSLFGGETQYF
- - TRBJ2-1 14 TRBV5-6 TGTGCCAGCAGCTCGGGGCCCATGTCGTATGAGCAGTTCTTC CASSSGPMSYEQFF
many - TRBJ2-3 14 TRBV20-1 TGCAGTGCCAGGGGTGTAATAGCAGCAGATACGCAGTATTTT CSARGVIAADTQYF
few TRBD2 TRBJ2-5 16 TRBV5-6 TGTGCCAGCAGCTTGAGACTAGCGGGGCTACAAGAGACCCAGTACTTC CASSLRLAGLQETQYF
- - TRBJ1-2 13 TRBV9 TGTGCCAGCAGGCCGGGGGAAGGGAATGGCTACACCTTC CASRPGEGNGYTF
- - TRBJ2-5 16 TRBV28 TGTGCCAGCAGTTCTAAAAGACGGGTTCCGAAAGAGACCCAGTACTTC CASSSKRRVPKETQYF
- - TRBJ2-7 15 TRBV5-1 TGCGCCAGCAGCTTGGACGGCAGAAACTCCTACGAGCAGTACTTC CASSLDGRNSYEQYF
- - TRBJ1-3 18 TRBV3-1 TGTGCCAGCAGCCAAGACCCGGTGGAGTCGTACTCTGGAAACACCATATATTTT CASSQDPVESYSGNTIYF
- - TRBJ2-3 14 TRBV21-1 TGTGCCAGCAGTTGCGGGGAGGGAGCAGATACGCAGTATTTT CASSCGEGADTQYF
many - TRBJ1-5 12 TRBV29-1 TGCAGCGTTGAAGATGGAAATCAGCCCCAGCATTTT CSVEDGNQPQHF
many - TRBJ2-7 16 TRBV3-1 TGTGCCAGCAGCCAAGTAAGGACATCATCTGTCTACGAGCAGTACTTC CASSQVRTSSVYEQYF